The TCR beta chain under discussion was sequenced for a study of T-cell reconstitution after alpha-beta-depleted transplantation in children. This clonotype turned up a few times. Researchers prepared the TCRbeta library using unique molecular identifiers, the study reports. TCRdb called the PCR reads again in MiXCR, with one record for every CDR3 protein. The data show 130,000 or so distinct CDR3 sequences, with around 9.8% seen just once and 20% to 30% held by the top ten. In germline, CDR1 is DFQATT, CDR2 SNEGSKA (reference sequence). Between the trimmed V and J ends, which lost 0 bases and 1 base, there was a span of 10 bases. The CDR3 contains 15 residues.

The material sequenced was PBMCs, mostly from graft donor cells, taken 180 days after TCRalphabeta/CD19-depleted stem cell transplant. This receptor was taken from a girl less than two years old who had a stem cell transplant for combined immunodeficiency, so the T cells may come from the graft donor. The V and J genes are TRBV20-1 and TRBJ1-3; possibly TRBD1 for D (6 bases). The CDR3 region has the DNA TGCAGTGCTAGAGAAACAGGGAGTTCTGGAAACACCATATATTTT. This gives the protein CSARETGSSGNTIYF.